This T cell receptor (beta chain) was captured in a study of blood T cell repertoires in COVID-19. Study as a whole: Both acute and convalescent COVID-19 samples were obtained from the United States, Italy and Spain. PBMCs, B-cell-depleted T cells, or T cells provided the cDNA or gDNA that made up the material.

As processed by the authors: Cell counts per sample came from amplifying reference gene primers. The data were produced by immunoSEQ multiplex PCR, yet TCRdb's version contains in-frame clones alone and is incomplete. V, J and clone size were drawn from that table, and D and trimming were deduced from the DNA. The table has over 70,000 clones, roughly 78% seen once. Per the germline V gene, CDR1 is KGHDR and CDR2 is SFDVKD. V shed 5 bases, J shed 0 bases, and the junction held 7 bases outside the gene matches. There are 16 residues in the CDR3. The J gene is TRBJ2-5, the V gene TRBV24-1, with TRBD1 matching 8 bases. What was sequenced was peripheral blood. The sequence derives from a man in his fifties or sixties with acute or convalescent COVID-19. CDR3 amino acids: CATSGWGQADQETQYF. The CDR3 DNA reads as TGTGCCACCAGTGGGTGGGGACAGGCAGACCAAGAGACCCAGTACTTC.